This TCR beta chain appears in the sequencing data of a study of OX40 agonist ivuxolimab in advanced cancers. Turning to the study itself: Prior anti-PD-1, anti-PD-L1 or anti-CTLA-4 therapy was allowed; 30% to 40% had some. Study-wide findings and caveats: Expanded clones belonging to CD8+ T cells outnumbered, on average, those of CD4+.

Here immunoSEQ multiplex PCR was the method, and the copy in TCRdb shows in-frame clones only, minus some. The table lists about 30,000 clones, about four fifths of them singletons, with around 21% in the top ten. Germline V lookup: CDR1 SGHVS, CDR2 FQNEAQ. This CDR3 contains 13 residues. V shed 5 bases and J shed 7 bases, with 15 bases lying between them. A word on this clone: Antigen: not known.

The V call is TRBV7-8, the J call TRBJ2-7; D may match TRBD1 or TRBD2 (5 bases each). The sequenced sample was CD4+ or CD8+ T cells sorted from blood, obtained in a trial of the OX40 agonist ivuxolimab. The source is an adult with an advanced solid tumor such as melanoma, head and neck, liver or kidney cancer. The CDR3 nucleotides are TGTGCCAGCAGCCTGGGACCTTTGAGGGAGCAGTACTTC. This translates into CASSLGPLREQYF.